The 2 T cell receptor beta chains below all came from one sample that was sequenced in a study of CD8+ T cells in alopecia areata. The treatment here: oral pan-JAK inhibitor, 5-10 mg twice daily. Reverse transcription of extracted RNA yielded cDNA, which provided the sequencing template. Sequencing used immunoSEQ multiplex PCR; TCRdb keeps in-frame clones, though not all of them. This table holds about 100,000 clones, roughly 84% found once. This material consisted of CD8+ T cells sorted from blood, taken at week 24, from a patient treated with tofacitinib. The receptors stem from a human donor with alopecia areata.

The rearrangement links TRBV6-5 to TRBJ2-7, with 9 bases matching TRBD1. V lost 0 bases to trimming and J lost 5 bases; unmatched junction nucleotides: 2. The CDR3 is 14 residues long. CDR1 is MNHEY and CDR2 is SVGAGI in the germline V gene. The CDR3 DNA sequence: TGTGCCAGCAGTTACTCGACAGGGGGGAACGAGCAGTACTTC. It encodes CASSYSTGGNEQYF.

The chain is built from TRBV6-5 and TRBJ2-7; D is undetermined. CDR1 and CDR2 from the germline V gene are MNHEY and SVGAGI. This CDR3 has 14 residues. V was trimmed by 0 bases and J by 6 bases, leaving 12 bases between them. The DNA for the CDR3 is TGTGCCAGCAGTTACTCTGGGCTAGTCAGCGAGCAGTACTTC. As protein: CASSYSGLVSEQYF.